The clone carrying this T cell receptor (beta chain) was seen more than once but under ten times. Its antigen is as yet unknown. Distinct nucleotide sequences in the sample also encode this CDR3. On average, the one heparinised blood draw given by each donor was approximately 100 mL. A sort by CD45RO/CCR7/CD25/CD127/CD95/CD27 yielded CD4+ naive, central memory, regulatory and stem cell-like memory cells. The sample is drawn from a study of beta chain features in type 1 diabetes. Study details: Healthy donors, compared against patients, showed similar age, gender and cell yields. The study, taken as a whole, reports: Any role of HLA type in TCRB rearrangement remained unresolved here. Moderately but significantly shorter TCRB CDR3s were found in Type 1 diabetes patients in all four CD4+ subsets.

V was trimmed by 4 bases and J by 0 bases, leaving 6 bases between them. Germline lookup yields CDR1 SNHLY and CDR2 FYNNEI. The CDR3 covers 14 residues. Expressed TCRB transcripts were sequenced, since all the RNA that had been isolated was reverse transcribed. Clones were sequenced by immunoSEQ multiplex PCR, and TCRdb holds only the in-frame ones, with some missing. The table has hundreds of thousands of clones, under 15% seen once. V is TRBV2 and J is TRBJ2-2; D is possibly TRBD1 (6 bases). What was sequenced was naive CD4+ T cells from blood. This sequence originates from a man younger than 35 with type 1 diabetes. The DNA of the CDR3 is TGTGCCAGCAGTGGACAGGCGAACACCGGGGAGCTGTTTTTT. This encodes CASSGQANTGELFF.